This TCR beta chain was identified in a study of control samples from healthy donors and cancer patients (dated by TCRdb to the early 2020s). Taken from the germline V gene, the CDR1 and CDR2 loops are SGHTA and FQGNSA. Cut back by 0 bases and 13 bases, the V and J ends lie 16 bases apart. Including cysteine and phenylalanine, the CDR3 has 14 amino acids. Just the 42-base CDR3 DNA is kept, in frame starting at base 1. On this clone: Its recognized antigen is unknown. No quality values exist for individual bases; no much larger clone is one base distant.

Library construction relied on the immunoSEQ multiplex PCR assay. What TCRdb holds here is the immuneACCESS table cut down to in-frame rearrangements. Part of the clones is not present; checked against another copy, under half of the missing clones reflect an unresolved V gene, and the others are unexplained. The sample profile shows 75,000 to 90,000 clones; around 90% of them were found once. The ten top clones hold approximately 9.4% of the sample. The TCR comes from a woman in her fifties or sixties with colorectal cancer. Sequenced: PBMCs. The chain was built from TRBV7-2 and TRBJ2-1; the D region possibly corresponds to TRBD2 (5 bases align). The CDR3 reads CASSLAFEGSYQFF. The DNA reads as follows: TGTGCCAGCAGCTTAGCTTTCGAGGGCAGTTATCAGTTCTTC.